This T cell receptor beta chain was found in a study of T cells and Merkel cell carcinoma outcomes. Only in-frame clones appear in the TCRdb table, and some are missing; sequencing was by immunoSEQ multiplex PCR. The table has a few thousand clones, about 85% seen once. In its sample, this clone was seen a few times. No antigen is known for it. Study outcomes and limitations: Repertoire plus T-cell density reportedly predicted Merkel cell carcinoma outcomes.

Sequenced input: tumor tissue from Merkel cell carcinoma. This clonotype was sampled from a human donor with Merkel cell carcinoma.

The chain's CDR3 is CAISPSGGAYEQYF. DNA for the CDR3: TGTGCCATCAGCCCTAGCGGGGGGGCCTACGAGCAGTACTTC. This chain joins TRBV10-3 and TRBJ2-7; 12 bases fit TRBD2. The length of the CDR3 is 14 residues. J lost 2 bases, V lost 6 bases, and 2 bases had no gene match. Germline CDR1 and CDR2: ENHRY and SYGVKD.